These T cell receptor beta chains were read from a single sample in a study of CD8+ T cells in alopecia areata. The method was immunoSEQ multiplex PCR; TCRdb's version includes in-frame clones alone and lacks a portion of them. The data hold around 250,000 clones, with around 67% observed a single time. Sequenced here: CD4+ T cells sorted from blood, sampled at week 0. The receptor set was obtained from a human donor with alopecia areata. CDR3s include the opening cysteine and the closing phenylalanine or tryptophan. Fields, in order: V gene, J gene, clone size, D gene, CDR3 protein, CDR3 DNA. D genes are given only for firm matches. Clone size is shown for a subset of rows, as once, few, many or a class of expanded clone.

TRBV30	TRBJ1-4	once	-	CAWSVFGSGNEKLFF	TGTGCCTGGAGTGTATTCGGGAGTGGTAATGAAAAACTGTTTTTT
TRBV25-1	TRBJ1-2	-	TRBD1	CASSELGTGANYGYTF	TGTGCCAGCAGTGAATTGGGGACAGGAGCTAACTATGGCTACACCTTC
TRBV29-1	TRBJ1-2	-	TRBD1	CSVARQGRNYGYTF	TGCAGCGTTGCCAGACAGGGGAGAAACTATGGCTACACCTTC
TRBV6-1	TRBJ2-2	-	-	CASSRTAGELFF	TGTGCCAGCAGTCGGACGGCCGGGGAGCTGTTTTTT
TRBV7-9	TRBJ2-3	-	-	CASSLATPAANTQYF	TGTGCCAGCAGCTTAGCTACGCCGGCAGCGAATACGCAGTATTTT
TRBV27	TRBJ1-1	-	-	CASSLKQGFFAFF	TGTGCCAGCAGTTTAAAACAGGGCTTCTTCGCTTTCTTT
TRBV27	TRBJ1-6	-	-	CASSPPAGYNSPLHF	TGTGCCAGCAGTCCACCGGCGGGCTATAATTCACCCCTCCACTTT
TRBV9	TRBJ2-7	-	-	CASSLHPGSAYEQYF	TGTGCCAGCAGCCTCCACCCAGGTTCGGCCTACGAGCAGTACTTC
TRBV6-1	TRBJ2-7	few	TRBD1	CASQGAGYEQYF	TGTGCCTCACAGGGGGCCGGATACGAGCAGTACTTC
TRBV29-1	TRBJ2-5	few	-	CSVELVRETQYF	TGCAGCGTTGAGCTAGTCAGGGAGACCCAGTACTTC
TRBV7-2	TRBJ2-3	-	-	CASSTWATGTDTQYF	TGTGCCAGCAGCACCTGGGCTACCGGCACAGATACGCAGTATTTT
TRBV7-2	TRBJ2-1	-	TRBD1	CASSFGTGGFNEQFF	TGTGCCAGCAGCTTCGGGACAGGGGGTTTTAATGAGCAGTTCTTC
TRBV5-6	TRBJ1-6	-	TRBD1	CASSLNRGSGSPLHF	TGTGCCAGCAGCTTGAACAGGGGTTCCGGTTCACCCCTCCACTTT
TRBV29-1	TRBJ2-5	few	-	CSVGRRTQETQYF	TGCAGCGTTGGTCGGCGGACTCAAGAGACCCAGTACTTC
TRBV5-6	TRBJ1-1	few	-	CASSLGWQLNTEAFF	TGTGCCAGCAGCTTGGGCTGGCAGCTGAACACTGAAGCTTTCTTT
TRBV20-1	TRBJ2-4	-	TRBD1	CSARGQAQYF	TGCAGTGCTAGGGGACAGGCTCAGTACTTC
TRBV10-3	TRBJ2-7	-	TRBD1	CATASGGSYEQYF	TGTGCCACCGCCTCAGGGGGCTCCTACGAGCAGTACTTC
TRBV30	TRBJ1-1	-	-	CAWGPRTNTEAFF	TGTGCCTGGGGCCCCCGGACGAACACTGAAGCTTTCTTT
TRBV6-5	TRBJ2-2	-	-	CATTGYTGELFF	TGTGCCACTACAGGGTACACCGGGGAGCTGTTTTTT
TRBV5-6	TRBJ1-5	-	-	CASSWGVKGNQPQHF	TGTGCCAGCAGCTGGGGGGTAAAGGGCAATCAGCCCCAGCATTTT
TRBV5-1	TRBJ2-5	-	TRBD2	CASSELGLAGETQYF	TGCGCCAGCAGTGAATTGGGACTAGCGGGAGAGACCCAGTACTTC
TRBV30	TRBJ1-3	-	-	CAWSYGLTSSGNTIYF	TGTGCCTGGAGTTACGGTCTGACGAGCTCTGGAAACACCATATATTTT
TRBV7-9	TRBJ1-2	-	-	CASSLLWDGYTF	TGTGCCAGCAGCTTACTTTGGGATGGCTACACCTTC
TRBV6-6	TRBJ1-5	-	-	CASRPTTGQPQHF	TGTGCCAGCAGGCCGACGACAGGTCAGCCCCAGCATTTT
TRBV29-1	TRBJ2-1	few	-	CSVTLVRGHEQFF	TGCAGCGTTACCCTCGTGAGGGGCCATGAGCAGTTCTTC
TRBV30	TRBJ1-2	-	-	CAWSPGGGYTF	TGTGCCTGGAGTCCCGGAGGCGGCTACACCTTC
TRBV7-7	TRBJ2-2	-	-	CASSPSGGTGELFF	TGTGCTAGCAGCCCCTCTGGAGGGACCGGGGAGCTGTTTTTT
TRBV29-1	TRBJ2-7	-	TRBD1	CSASSGQDQLHEQYF	TGCAGCGCTTCCTCCGGACAGGACCAGCTCCACGAGCAGTACTTC
TRBV11-2	TRBJ2-7	-	-	CASSTPPRGRSYEQYF	TGTGCCAGCAGCACCCCACCACGGGGCAGATCCTACGAGCAGTACTTC
TRBV5-1	TRBJ2-2	-	-	CASSLQNTGELFF	TGCGCCAGCAGCTTGCAGAACACCGGGGAGCTGTTTTTT
TRBV25-1	TRBJ1-2	-	TRBD1	CASSAGQGARGYTF	TGTGCCAGCAGTGCTGGACAGGGGGCGCGTGGCTACACCTTC
TRBV7-6	TRBJ1-5	-	-	CASSLGWGPDQPQHF	TGTGCCAGCAGCTTAGGATGGGGGCCGGATCAGCCCCAGCATTTT
TRBV6-6	TRBJ2-1	-	-	CASSYSTAGRYEQFF	TGTGCCAGCAGTTACTCGACGGCAGGGAGATACGAGCAGTTCTTC
TRBV29-1	TRBJ1-2	-	-	CSVESSRGYTF	TGCAGCGTTGAATCGAGTCGCGGCTACACCTTC
TRBV29-1	TRBJ2-7	-	-	CSVAFWGRESYEQYF	TGCAGCGTGGCTTTTTGGGGCAGGGAGTCCTACGAGCAGTACTTC
TRBV29-1	TRBJ2-7	-	TRBD1	CSVLDRGSYEQYF	TGCAGCGTATTAGACAGGGGATCCTACGAGCAGTACTTC
TRBV7-9	TRBJ2-3	-	-	CASSPGGAGGTDTQYF	TGTGCCAGCAGCCCCGGGGGAGCGGGCGGCACAGATACGCAGTATTTT
TRBV19	TRBJ2-1	-	TRBD1	CASSMTWTGDYNEQFF	TGTGCCAGTAGTATGACATGGACAGGGGACTACAATGAGCAGTTCTTC
TRBV5-1	TRBJ2-7	-	-	CASSLVGPANEQYF	TGCGCCAGCAGCTTGGTCGGCCCGGCTAACGAGCAGTACTTC
TRBV29-1	TRBJ2-7	-	-	CSFRDTEQYF	TGCAGCTTCCGGGACACCGAGCAGTACTTC
TRBV18	TRBJ2-7	-	TRBD1	CASSHGGQGDQYF	TGTGCCAGCTCACACGGGGGACAGGGGGACCAGTACTTC
TRBV20-1	TRBJ2-7	-	-	CSARREYEQYF	TGCAGTGCTAGAAGGGAATACGAGCAGTACTTC
TRBV7-2	TRBJ1-2	-	TRBD1	CASSPGQGRGYTF	TGTGCCAGCAGCCCGGGACAGGGTAGGGGCTACACCTTC
TRBV6-5	TRBJ2-5	-	TRBD2	CASRFTGTRWETQYF	TGTGCCAGCAGATTTACCGGGACTAGGTGGGAGACCCAGTACTTC
TRBV29-1	TRBJ2-7	-	-	CSVEDTGSPYEQYF	TGCAGCGTTGAAGATACCGGGTCGCCCTACGAGCAGTACTTC
TRBV27	TRBJ2-6	-	-	CAEGTGANVLTF	TGTGCCGAGGGGACTGGGGCCAACGTCCTGACTTTC
TRBV19	TRBJ2-3	-	-	CASSKAGTDTQYF	TGTGCCAGTAGTAAGGCGGGCACAGATACGCAGTATTTT